Listed here is a single T cell receptor (beta chain). As yet, its antigen is unknown. This specimen comes from a study of CD8 T cells in ankylosing spondylitis. Study-level points and caveats: According to the report, clones linked to the disease were significantly enriched in matched synovial fluid samples taken from ankylosing spondylitis patients. Several highly homologous variants made up a TCR beta motif, and this motif appeared characteristic of ankylosing spondylitis blood.

A quantitative 5'-RACE method, one with molecular barcodes, was used to make TCR beta libraries. TCRdb used MiXCR to reprocess the 5' RACE reads, holding one entry per CDR3 protein. The data contain fewer than 500,000 distinct CDR3 sequences, about a fifth of them singletons. The CDR3 covers 15 residues. In germline, CDR1 is SGHVS, CDR2 FNYEAQ. Trimming stripped 0 bases from V and 4 bases from J, with 10 bases between. The receptor was isolated from a male donor with ankylosing spondylitis. The rearrangement joins TRBV7-6 to TRBJ2-1; D gene unclear. The sequenced sample consisted of blood, either unsorted or a sorted T cell fraction (not recorded which). CDR3 in amino acids: CASSLASWVYNEQFF. The CDR3 DNA sequence: TGTGCCAGCAGCTTAGCGAGTTGGGTTTACAATGAGCAGTTCTTC.